This T cell receptor (beta chain) was obtained from a study of CD8 T cells in Susac syndrome (dated by TCRdb to the late 2010s). Background for the entire study: The study used repertoire sequencing to test whether antigen drove CD8+ T cell activation and differentiation in Susac syndrome. On the study overall, not on this receptor specifically: The TCR sequencing and HLA analysis was acknowledged to have included a relatively small number of individuals.

RNA was extracted with the RNeasy kit and roughly 0.45 to 1 ug was reverse transcribed using random hexamers. TCR beta CDR3 regions were amplified with the immunoSEQ multiplex PCR assay covering 54 Vbeta and 13 Jbeta segments. Bias from PCR amplification was corrected by using a synthetic template baseline for primer optimization and for computational correction. In the authors' own workflow: Reads were assigned to V, D and J genes according to IMGT and analyzed in immunoSEQ Analyzer, with only productive sequences retained. Clonality was calculated as one minus the Shannon entropy normalized by log2 of the number of productive unique sequences. Public and private clones were assessed among the 100 most prevalent clones of each patient and control. Susac-specific clones were defined as absent from healthy and MS cohorts, roughly 1,100 published viral clones and other ImmuneACCESS disease sequences. Clones were called with MiXCR by TCRdb after fastp trimmed the public reads at Q25, and only in-frame beta chains were retained. Entries that share a CDR3 protein sequence are merged under the most common genes and DNA. Here the V and J calls rest on TCRdb's processing, not on the authors' analysis. The sample data list around 160,000 distinct CDR3 sequences, and around 93% of these were observed just once. The ten largest clonotypes hold over 0.11% of the sample.

High-throughput TCR beta sequencing profiled peripheral blood CD8+ and CD4+ T cells from healthy donors, Susac syndrome patients and multiple sclerosis patients. Healthy donors were age- and sex-matched controls. CD8+ TEMRA cells were enriched by FACS, while bulk CD8+ and CD4+ T cells were purified by magnetic negative isolation. Blood was drawn into EDTA tubes, processed within 24 hours, and PBMCs were isolated by density gradient centrifugation. PBMCs intended for TCR sequencing were cryopreserved in liquid nitrogen and thawed later in a water bath at 37 degrees C. Purity of sorted or isolated CD4+, CD8+ and CD8+ TEMRA cells was at least 90%. About this clonotype: Its antigen is currently not known. No clone much larger than this one lies a single base away; base qualities are absent.

The TCR originated in a human donor in good health. What was sequenced was CD4+ T cells from PBMCs.

CDR3 region: CASSQGFGGETQYF. The sequence in DNA is TGTGCCAGCAGCCAAGGGTTTGGCGGAGAGACCCAGTACTTC. The V and J segments used are TRBV3-1 and TRBJ2-5; confidence is insufficient to name the D gene. V is pared back by 1 base and J by 4 bases, with 10 bases lying between the germline termini. Including cysteine and phenylalanine, the CDR3 has 14 amino acids. Only the CDR3 region is kept as DNA, spanning 42 bases read in frame from base 1. CDR1 and CDR2, per the germline V gene (reference sequence), are LGHDT and YNNKEL.